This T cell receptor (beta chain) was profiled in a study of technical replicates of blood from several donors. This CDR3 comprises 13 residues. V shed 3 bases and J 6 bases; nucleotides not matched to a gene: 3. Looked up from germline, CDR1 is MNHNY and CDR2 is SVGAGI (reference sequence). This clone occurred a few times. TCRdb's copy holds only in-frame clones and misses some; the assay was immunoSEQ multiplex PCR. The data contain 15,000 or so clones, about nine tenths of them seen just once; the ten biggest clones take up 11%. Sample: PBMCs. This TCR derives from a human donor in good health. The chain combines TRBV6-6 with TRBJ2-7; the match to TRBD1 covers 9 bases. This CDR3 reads CASSYSTGGEQYF. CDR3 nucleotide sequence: TGTGCCAGCAGTTATTCGACAGGGGGCGAGCAGTACTTC.